The present entry profiles one T cell receptor (beta chain) with its context. TCRdb's copy holds only in-frame clones and misses some; the assay was immunoSEQ multiplex PCR. The sample shows about 96,000 clones, 70% to 85% of them seen only once. This sample stems from a study of blood T cell repertoires in COVID-19. The sequenced material came from peripheral blood. This clonotype was sampled from a woman aged 55 to 70 with acute or convalescent COVID-19.

The CDR3 sequence is CASSPGLSGGPETQYF. For the CDR3, the DNA is TGTGCCAGCAGCCCAGGACTAAGCGGGGGGCCGGAGACCCAGTACTTC. The chain links TRBV11-2 to TRBJ2-5; TRBD2 aligns across 9 bases. Germline CDR1 is SGHAT and CDR2 is FQNNGV. V shed 5 bases, J shed 5 bases, and the junction held 12 bases outside the gene matches. This CDR3 spans 16 amino acids.